This T cell receptor beta chain was documented in a study of cytomegalovirus exposure and HLA in healthy donors. A multiplex PCR was run with 60 Vbeta primers and 13 Jbeta primers. Measured with immunoSEQ multiplex PCR; TCRdb has only the in-frame clones, and not every one. The sample has around 84,000 clones; around 77% are singletons. Only a few counts were recorded for this clone. Its target is not known. Study outcomes and limitations: Earlier analysis yielded a pattern in which most TCR beta V segments were productive about 87% or about 30% of the time.

Each donor was healthy, and each was a bone marrow donor. Specimen: PBMCs. This clonotype was sampled from a man in his fifties or sixties in good health and CMV-seronegative.

CDR3 nucleotide sequence: TGTGCCATCAGTCGGGGGGAAACCGGGGAGCTGTTTTTT. It specifies CAISRGETGELFF. The chain has TRBV10-3 and TRBJ2-2; TRBD2 matches 7 bases. Germline CDR1 and CDR2: ENHRY and SYGVKD. V lost 5 bases to trimming and J lost 5 bases; unmatched junction nucleotides: 2. This CDR3 has 13 residues.